Shown below are 2 T cell receptor beta chains from a single sample sequenced in a study of siplizumab effects on memory and regulatory T cells. The repertoire was sequenced with immunoSEQ multiplex PCR; TCRdb's copy has only in-frame clones and lacks some. The table lists about 87,000 clones, 85% to 90% of them singletons. Specimen: CD4+ T cells sorted from blood. All receptors derive from a human donor in good health.

The CDR3 region is CSVEDLAGGISYNEQFF. DNA for the CDR3: TGCAGCGTTGAAGATTTAGCGGGAGGCATCTCCTACAATGAGCAGTTCTTC. This chain connects TRBV29-1 to TRBJ2-1, with 10 nucleotides matching TRBD2. The ends lost 0 bases at V and 0 bases at J; junction bases unmatched: 5. Germline lookup yields CDR1 SQVTM and CDR2 ANQGSEA. The CDR3 sequence is 17 residues long.

J is TRBJ2-7 and V is TRBV7-2; 7 bases are a match to TRBD1. Trimming removed 6 bases from V and 2 bases from J; junction bases left unmatched: 4. Germline-derived CDR1 and CDR2 are SGHTA and FQGNSA. The CDR3 is made up of 13 amino acids. CDR3 bases: TGTGCCAGCAGTTACGACAGGGCCTACGAGCAGTACTTC. It yields the protein CASSYDRAYEQYF.